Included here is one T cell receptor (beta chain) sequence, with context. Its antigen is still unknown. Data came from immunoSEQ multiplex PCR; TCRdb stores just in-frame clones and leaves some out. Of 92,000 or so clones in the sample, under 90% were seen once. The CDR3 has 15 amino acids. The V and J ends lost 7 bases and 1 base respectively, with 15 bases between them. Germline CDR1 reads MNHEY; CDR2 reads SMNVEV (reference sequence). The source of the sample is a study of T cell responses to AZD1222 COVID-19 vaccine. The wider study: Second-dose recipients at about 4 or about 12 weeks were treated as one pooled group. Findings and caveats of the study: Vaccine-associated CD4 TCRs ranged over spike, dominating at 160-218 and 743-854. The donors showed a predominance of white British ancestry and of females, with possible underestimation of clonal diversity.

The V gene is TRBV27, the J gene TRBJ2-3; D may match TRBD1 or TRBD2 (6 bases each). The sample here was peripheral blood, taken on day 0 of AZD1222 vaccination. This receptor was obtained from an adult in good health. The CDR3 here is CASTKGGLGTDTQYF. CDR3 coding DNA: TGTGCCAGCACCAAAGGGGGGCTTGGCACAGATACGCAGTATTTT.